Listed here are 17 T cell receptor beta chains from one sample, sequenced in a study of human T cells and chemical hapten exposure. Each CDR3 protein gets one entry after TCRdb re-called the RACE reads with MiXCR. The data contain around 340,000 distinct CDR3 sequences, around 7% of them singletons. Time point: patch test 1, 2 weeks after DPC sensitization. The treatment here: therapeutic diphenylcyclopropenone sensitization with weekly scalp DPC. The starting material was whole blood, obtained in connection with sensitization to the hapten diphenylcyclopropenone (DPC). These TCRs come from a woman aged 18-29 years with alopecia areata. Some clones in this sample may be carry-over from other donors' samples.

This chain uses TRBV12-3 or TRBV12-4 with TRBJ2-2; D tentatively fits TRBD1 or TRBD2 (5 bases each). V was cut by 2 bases and J by 7 bases, with 8 bases left in between. The CDR3 sequence is 13 residues long. The CDR3 DNA reads as TGTGCCAGCAGTTTACAGGGAGACGGGGAGCTGTTTTTT. It codes for CASSLQGDGELFF.

This clonotype has ten or more counts. One end of the junction fails to match germline, which may point to a read error. The genes are TRBV6-5 and TRBJ1-1; 9 bases fit TRBD1. Per germline, CDR1 MNHEY and CDR2 SVGAGI. This CDR3 has 12 residues. The CDR3 DNA is TGTGCCAGCAACGAACGGACAGGGGCTCTTTACTTT. Encoded protein: CASNERTGALYF.

This clonotype has only a few counts. V usage is TRBV7-3 and J usage is TRBJ2-5; maybe TRBD2 (6 bases). The V and J ends lost 3 bases and 0 bases respectively, with 11 bases between them. The CDR3 is 15 amino acids. From germline, CDR1 is SGHTA and CDR2 FQGTGA. This chain's CDR3 is CASSLSGTYQETQYF. The CDR3 region has the DNA TGTGCCAGCAGCTTGTCTGGGACTTACCAAGAGACCCAGTACTTC.

This clonotype has just a few counts. J is TRBJ1-1 and V is TRBV5-1, with a tentative D call TRBD1 (5 bases). Trimming stripped 4 bases from V and 2 bases from J, with 15 bases between. In germline, CDR1 is SGHRS, CDR2 YFSETQ. The CDR3 consists of 15 residues. CDR3 sequence: CASSRIGGSNTEAFF. As DNA, the CDR3 is TGCGCCAGCAGCCGCATTGGGGGATCAAACACTGAAGCTTTCTTT.

This chain links TRBV5-1 with TRBJ1-2, with TRBD1 matching over 8 bases. Germline values: CDR1 SGHRS, CDR2 YFSETQ. Losses at the gene ends were 7 bases for V and 6 bases for J; bases not matched to a gene: 11. The CDR3 totals 14 residues. CDR3 DNA sequence: TGCGCCAGCCGCCCCCCGGACAGGGCAGATGGCTACACCTTC. This sequence encodes CASRPPDRADGYTF.

The rearrangement links TRBV6-1 to TRBJ1-1; TRBD1 matches 7 bases. The ends lost 2 bases at V and 1 base at J; junction bases unmatched: 4. The germline gives CDR1 MNHNS, CDR2 SASEGT. The CDR3 is 15 amino acids. The CDR3 nucleotides read TGTGCCAGCAGTGAAATGGGACAGCCGAACACTGAAGCTTTCTTT. This sequence encodes CASSEMGQPNTEAFF.

The V and J genes are TRBV2 and TRBJ2-7; 8 bases map to TRBD2. This CDR3 has 13 residues. The V gene's germline CDR1 is SNHLY and CDR2 FYNNEI. V was pared by 8 bases and J by 4 bases, with 7 bases of the junction left unmatched. CDR3 sequence: CASSSGGGYEQYF. The CDR3 nucleotides are TGTGCCAGCTCGAGCGGGGGAGGGTACGAGCAGTACTTC.

This clonotype was found many times. V usage is TRBV4-1 and J usage is TRBJ1-5; D remains unclear. CDR1 is MGHRA, CDR2 YSYEKL, per germline. CDR3 length: 15 residues. Deletions cut 4 bases from V and 0 bases from J, with 10 bases between. The CDR3 nucleotides read TGCGCCAGCAGCCTAGGACCAGATAGCAATCAGCCCCAGCATTTT. Translated, it gives CASSLGPDSNQPQHF.

This clonotype was picked up many times. The CDR3 DNA follows: TGTGCCAGCAGCCAAGAAACGGGGTCAGGGGAAAAACTGTTTTTT. This codes for CASSQETGSGEKLFF. The rearrangement uses TRBV4-2 and TRBJ1-4; tentatively, D is TRBD1 (5 bases). CDR3 length: 15 residues. Germline values: CDR1 LGHNA, CDR2 YNFKEQ. Trimming removed 0 bases at V and 8 bases at J, with 13 bases between.

The chain combines TRBV12-3 or TRBV12-4 with TRBJ2-2; 9 bases are a match to TRBD1. V shed 6 bases and J 7 bases; nucleotides not matched to a gene: 9. The CDR3 has 15 amino acids. CDR3 amino acids: CASRTGGSFGGELFF. CDR3 coding DNA: TGTGCCAGCAGAACAGGGGGCTCTTTCGGCGGGGAGCTGTTTTTT.

The J gene is TRBJ1-6, the V gene TRBV5-6, with 9 nucleotides matching TRBD1. The V and J ends lost 2 bases and 9 bases, in that order; junction bases with no gene match: 9. The CDR3 is 16 residues long. From germline, CDR1 is SGHDT and CDR2 YYEEEE. The CDR3: CASSFLTGQGGSPLHF. CDR3 nucleotide sequence: TGTGCCAGCAGCTTTTTGACGGGACAGGGAGGTTCACCCCTCCACTTT.

V usage is TRBV3-1 and J usage is TRBJ2-2; 8 nucleotides line up with TRBD2. Unmatched junction bases numbered 4, after V lost 0 bases and J lost 7 bases. This CDR3 spans 15 amino acids. Looked up from germline, CDR1 is LGHDT and CDR2 is YNNKEL (reference sequence). Written as DNA, the CDR3 is TGTGCCAGCAGCCAAGATTTGCGGGGGGACGGGGAGCTGTTTTTT. Protein product: CASSQDLRGDGELFF.

This clonotype was counted only a few times. The chain carries TRBV4-3 and TRBJ1-1, with 8 nucleotides matching TRBD1. There are 16 residues in the CDR3. Germline V gives CDR1 LGHNA, CDR2 YSLEER. Germline trimming cut 0 bases from V and 4 bases from J; bases unmatched to any gene: 7. CDR3 sequence (DNA): TGCGCCAGCAGCCAAGAAGCCAGGGGGCAGGGCACTGAAGCTTTCTTT. Translating gives CASSQEARGQGTEAFF.

This clonotype was counted many times. This rearrangement joins TRBV7-2 to TRBJ1-5, with TRBD1 as a possible D gene (5 bases). With 4 bases removed from V and 2 bases from J, the gap between germline ends came to 12 bases. Germline V gene data show CDR1 as SGHTA and CDR2 as FQGNSA. The CDR3 loop spans 15 amino acids. The CDR3 is CASSYGMGGNQPQHF. Written as DNA, the CDR3 is TGTGCCAGCAGCTACGGAATGGGGGGCAATCAGCCCCAGCATTTT.

This clonotype was counted ten times or more. V gene TRBV5-1 combines with J gene TRBJ2-1; D not certain. Germline V gives CDR1 SGHRS, CDR2 YFSETQ. This CDR3 contains 14 residues. V lost 1 base and J 5 bases, leaving 10 bases between the germline ends. The CDR3 DNA follows: TGCGCCAGCAGCTTGAGTGTGGAAAACAATGAGCAGTTCTTC. Amino acids: CASSLSVENNEQFF. The full variable domain, with the rest looked up from reference TRBV5-1 and TRBJ2-1, is KAGVTQTPRYLIKTRGQQVTLSCSPISGHRSVSWYQQTPGQGLQFLFEYFSETQRNKGNFPGRFSGRQFSNSRSEMNVSTLELGDSALYLCASSLSVENNEQFFGPGTRLTVL.

This clonotype was seen at least ten times. The chain joins TRBV29-1 to TRBJ2-3; TRBD2 matches at 8 bases. CDR1 SQVTM and CDR2 ANQGSEA come from the germline V gene. The CDR3 covers 14 residues. After removal of 7 bases from V and 0 bases from J, the junction contained 6 bases not matched to a gene. The CDR3 sequence is CSGGLAGSTDTQYF. Here the CDR3 DNA reads TGCAGCGGGGGTTTAGCGGGGAGCACAGATACGCAGTATTTT.

The chain combines TRBV2 with TRBJ1-1; D call uncertain. Germline loops: CDR1 SNHLY, CDR2 FYNNEI. Trimming pared 8 bases from V and 5 bases from J, leaving 12 bases between. The CDR3 runs 12 residues. For the CDR3, the DNA is TGTGCCAGCGAGTGGGTTGAGACTGAAGCTTTCTTT. Translation: CASEWVETEAFF.